This TCR beta chain was profiled in a study of cytomegalovirus exposure and HLA in healthy donors (dated by TCRdb to 2015 to 2018). The study in broad terms: An earlier analysis of 550 to 700 of the donors reported 250 to 300 Gb of sequence data and 100 million to 130 million unique TCR beta sequences from roughly 200 million T cells. Roughly 320 gigabases of sequencing data and around 85 million unique TCR sequences made up an early release that covered some 640 HLA-typed donors. Among the roughly 400 genotyped donors, roughly 80% belonged to the genetic ancestry cluster associated with self-reported Caucasian donors. The study aimed to test whether signatures of past pathogen exposure could be identified by cataloging public T cell receptors. The T cell repertoires of 666 subjects were profiled by immunosequencing and related to cytomegalovirus serostatus. Besides the first cohort of 550 to 750 subjects, a separate validation cohort made up of 120 different subjects was used. To predict cytomegalovirus infection status, the study brought together high-throughput TCR immunosequencing, statistical association of individual TCRs with disease status, and machine learning. To study patterns of TCR occurrence, a later analysis re-analyzed previously published TCR beta repertoires from 650 to 750 donors and added high-resolution HLA genotyping. Rather than drawing on any new phenotypic data, the later analysis identified candidate immune exposures from TCR beta sequences and the way those sequences occurred across donors. To decide whether each TCR beta V gene segment behaved as functional or pseudogenic, an earlier analysis of over 500 of the donors relied on high-throughput TCR beta sequencing. Donor age, sex, ethnicity and CMV serostatus were collected together with the repertoire data. In a later genetic analysis, genome-wide SNP genotypes for about 55% of the 666 donors were used, and that subset was treated as a discovery cohort. Every repertoire in the discovery cohort had been generated on one and the same sequencing platform. HLA typing included class I and class II loci at four-digit resolution. Typing coverage varied by locus: about 629-640 donors for A, B, C, DRB1 and DQB1; more than 500 for DQA1; about 570 for DPA1; 400 to 480 for DPB1. A handful of DR-DQ haplotypes were treated as single units for association and clustering because of strong linkage in the cohort. On average, 235,054 unique TCR beta nucleotide sequences were sequenced per donor among 300 to 500 genotyped donors of the cohort, with 15% to 20% of those sequences being non-productive.

Library generation was performed with the immunoSEQ multiplex PCR assay. The multiplex PCR relied on a mix of 60 forward primers for TCR Vbeta segments and 13 reverse primers for TCR Jbeta segments. The CDR3 region of rearranged TCR beta genes was amplified from genomic DNA by a multiplex PCR assay. The Illumina HiSeq System was used to sequence the amplified TCR beta libraries as 87-base-pair reads. The study's own analysis went as follows. Across the 600 to 700 repertoires, a later analysis counted some 81 million unique TCR beta chains, around 10 million of which were shared by at least two donors. Raw reads were error-corrected and collapsed into unique sequences with a nearest-neighbor algorithm that merged closely related sequences to remove PCR and sequencing errors. V, D and J gene segments were assigned by aligning CDR3 sequences to IMGT reference sequences. For a sequence to be retained, a match of at least six nucleotides was required to both a V gene segment and a J gene segment. A rearrangement counted as productive if the CDR3 had no stop codons and remained in frame with V and J, and every other rearrangement counted as non-productive. Following IMGT convention, CDR3 was defined as the stretch from the second conserved V-encoded cysteine to the conserved J-encoded phenylalanine. In an earlier analysis of roughly 580 of the donors, sequences lacking an unambiguous match to a single V gene segment were excluded. In an earlier analysis of some 590 of the donors, V segments were called functional above 56.7% productive rearrangements and were called segregating when the between-donor standard deviation exceeded 5%. A statistical classification framework was built to diagnose cytomegalovirus status from the catalog of TCR beta chain sequences. V and J gene assignment, in a later analysis, came from comparing TCR nucleotide sequences with IMGT/GENE-DB human TR gene sequences. The TCRdist pipeline was used in a later analysis to assign CDR3 sequences and most-parsimonious VDJ recombination scenarios. In a later analysis, each TCR beta chain was defined by its CDR3 amino acid sequence together with its V-gene family, and reads lacking a unique V-gene family were excluded. To address suspected cross-contamination and a sequencing artifact, a later analysis removed some 620 highly shared, low-generation-probability nucleotide sequences. A later analysis calculated a clonal expansion index for each public chain from normalized within-repertoire ranks of inferred template counts. Generation probabilities in a later analysis came from a VDJ recombination model fitted to out-of-frame rearrangements, and those results were checked against IGoR. In a later analysis, TCR-TCR, TCR-HLA and TCR-CMV co-occurrence was scored with hypergeometric tests, and a repertoire-size bias correction was applied to TCR pairs. A later analysis estimated false discovery rates by permuting HLA or CMV assignments 20 times. In a later analysis, co-occurring TCRs were grouped with DBSCAN, and TCRdist sequence similarity was added when clustering was performed within HLA-allele-positive subsets. Repertoires with fewer than 30,000 or more than 120,000 public chains were left out of co-occurrence clustering, as were four to six repertoires with anomalous nucleotide sharing. The immuneACCESS repertoire file appears here via TCRdb, limited to in-frame rearrangements. These files lack a portion of the clones; in checked studies, under half of the deficit traces to unresolved V genes, and the cause of the others is not known. V, J and clone size are taken as reported in that table, and D and trimming were inferred from the DNA itself. Within this sample are some 180,000 clones, with approximately 80% of them counted one time only. 1.3% to 1.5% of the sample belongs to the ten largest clones.

Notes on this clone: Its antigen is currently not known. Per-base qualities were not stored, and no clone one base away is much larger.

CDR1 and CDR2, looked up from the germline V gene, are SQVTM and ANQGSEA. Inclusive of the bounding cysteine and phenylalanine, the CDR3 is 12 residues long. CDR3 DNA only is kept here, 36 bases in frame from base 1. Trimming removed 5 bases from V and 2 bases from J, leaving 9 bases between the germline ends. The cohort was made up of approximately 670 healthy bone marrow donors. All cohort members were sampled while nominally healthy, although unrecorded immune exposures were likely present. The donor was CMV seropositive and belonged to the group of about 290 seropositive cohort members. Every donor gave a peripheral blood sample, and the peripheral blood mononuclear cells from that sample were used for TCR beta sequencing. Genomic DNA extraction from the blood cell samples was performed with the Qiagen DNeasy Blood Extraction Kit. Study-level results and caveats: Only TCR beta chains were sequenced in this cohort, and the absence of alpha or paired-chain data limited detectable features. In an earlier analysis of roughly 500 of the donors, most TCR beta V segments appeared in productive rearrangements about 90% or about 30% of the time, broadly matching IMGT annotations. The study gave a list of more than 150 TCR beta chains associated with cytomegalovirus. The only immune exposure information available for the cohort was CMV serostatus. A further reported finding was that TCR beta sequences accurately predicted the HLA-A and HLA-B alleles for most subjects in the first cohort. In a later analysis, the rate of TCR association differed among HLA loci, with DRB1 alleles having the most associated TCRs and HLA-C alleles having the fewest. Specific HLA alleles were associated with 16,951 TCR beta sequences at a false discovery rate of 0.05 in a later analysis. When HLA alleles, especially DR and DQ, strongly co-occurred, TCR associations were difficult to assign to individual alleles. Some IMGT-functional V segments, including TRBV6-2 and TRBV6-3, could not be distinguished by the 87-base-pair reads and were therefore excluded. Sequencing depth was assumed to be roughly uniform across donors in the presence/absence analyses, though that assumption may not hold. A group of highly shared sequence variants was considered likely to be a technical artifact of the sequencing pipeline. According to the authors, the approach could potentially be generalized to other disease states and immunological phenotypes. According to a later analysis, most CMV-associated TCR beta chains appeared to be HLA-restricted, and the HLA associations seemed to be driven largely by CMV exposure. In a later analysis, several top co-occurrence clusters were reported to appear linked to parvovirus B19, influenza, CMV and Epstein-Barr virus. The classifier was reported to diagnose cytomegalovirus status with high specificity and sensitivity in both the original cohort and the validation cohort. In vitro tests confirmed that a few of the cytomegalovirus-associated TCR beta chains recognize cytomegalovirus antigens. Linkage disequilibrium might explain the correlated functional status among segregating V segments, but an unknown experimental factor could not be excluded. In a later genetic analysis, fewer N-insertions in productive TCRs were reported among donors in an Asian-associated ancestry cluster than the roughly 700-donor mean. Because counts were too low, fewer than 20 rarely observed V segments, including chromosome 9 orphons, were excluded from the earlier analysis of some 540 of the donors. An association between a missense DCLRE1C variant and V-gene and J-gene trimming of TCR beta chains was found in a later genetic analysis and replicated in an independent cohort. Across donors, most TCR sequences were observed very rarely, whereas some public TCRs were present in many individuals. Compared with equally common non-associated chains, HLA-associated TCR beta chains in a later analysis were more clonally expanded and had lower generation probabilities. HLA typing was unavailable for some donors at each locus, so association tests used only the typed subset.

This chain joins TRBV29-1 to TRBJ1-1; D gene: possibly TRBD1, on 6 matching bases. This receptor was taken from a girl aged 10 to 17 in good health and CMV-seropositive. Sequences were obtained from PBMCs. Here is the DNA: TGCAGCGTTTTACAGGGTAACACTGAAGCTTTCTTT. This yields the protein CSVLQGNTEAFF.